The next 29 T cell receptor beta chains were all read from a single sample in a study of blood T cell repertoires in COVID-19. Repertoires were generated with immunoSEQ multiplex PCR, while TCRdb's copy carries only in-frame clones and drops some. The sample has about 370,000 clones, 89% seen once. What was sequenced was peripheral blood. All receptors derive from a woman in her 30s with COVID-19, enrolled during active disease.

This chain links TRBV19 with TRBJ1-2; tentatively, D is TRBD1 (5 bases). The CDR3 is 13 residues long. V lost 4 bases and J 14 bases, leaving 20 bases between the germline ends. Germline V gene sequence: CDR1 LNHDA, CDR2 SQIVND (reference sequence). In DNA, the CDR3 is TGTGCCAGTAGTACTTCAGGGTTGGCGAATAAGACCTTC. As protein: CASSTSGLANKTF.

The genes are TRBV5-1 and TRBJ1-1, with TRBD1 matching 7 bases. The CDR3 loop spans 16 amino acids. Trimming cost V 4 bases and J 5 bases; bases outside gene matches: 14. Germline loops: CDR1 SGHRS, CDR2 YFSETQ. CDR3 DNA: TGCGCCAGCAGCCGCAGAGACGAGGGGGCGAGGACTGAAGCTTTCTTT. Its protein is CASSRRDEGARTEAFF.

This clone was picked up one time. For the CDR3, the DNA is TGTGCCAGCAGTACTACAGGGTTCACTGAAGCTTTCTTT. Protein product: CASSTTGFTEAFF. The J gene is TRBJ1-1, the V gene TRBV12-3 or TRBV12-4, with D possibly being TRBD1 (6 bases). The CDR3 spans 13 residues. V was pared by 5 bases and J by 4 bases, with 11 bases between.

The sample holds one count of this clone. DNA for the CDR3: TGCGCCAGCAGCCAAGCTCACTACTACTCCTACAATGAGCAGTTCTTC. Translated: CASSQAHYYSYNEQFF. V gene TRBV4-3 combines with J gene TRBJ2-1; no definite D call. The germline CDR1 and CDR2 sequences are LGHNA and YSLEER. The CDR3 length is 16 residues. V gave up 1 base and J gave up 0 bases, with 10 bases separating them.

This chain connects TRBV27 to TRBJ2-7, with 11 bases identical to TRBD1. The V and J ends lost 5 bases and 3 bases, in that order; junction bases with no gene match: 6. The CDR3 runs to 15 residues. The germline gives CDR1 MNHEY, CDR2 SMNVEV (reference sequence). CDR3 DNA: TGTGCCAGCAGTCGGCGGGGACAGGGGGACTACGAGCAGTACGTC. Amino acids: CASSRRGQGDYEQYV.

The V and J genes are TRBV3-1 (or the pseudogene TRBV3-2) and TRBJ2-7, with 7 bases aligning to TRBD1. CDR1 and CDR2 from the germline V gene are LGHDT and YNNKEL (reference sequence). This CDR3 region has 14 residues. Germline trimming cut 1 base from V and 4 bases from J; bases unmatched to any gene: 4. CDR3 region: CASSQGTGPYEQYF. The CDR3 nucleotides read TGTGCCAGCAGCCAAGGGACAGGTCCTTACGAGCAGTACTTC.

The chain links TRBV18 to TRBJ1-1; TRBD1 is a possible D gene (6 bases). From germline, CDR1 is KGHSH and CDR2 LQKENI. V lost 0 bases and J lost 4, with 12 bases in between. The CDR3 is 15 amino acids. CDR3 amino acids: CASSPPEQGTTEAFF. The CDR3 DNA follows: TGTGCCAGCTCACCACCAGAACAGGGAACCACTGAAGCTTTCTTT.

The chain employs TRBV27 and TRBJ2-2, with 7 bases fitting TRBD1. Unmatched junction bases numbered 12, after V lost 2 bases and J lost 6 bases. The CDR3 contains 17 residues. Germline lookup yields CDR1 MNHEY and CDR2 SMNVEV (reference sequence). The CDR3 is CASSLRRGGYFAGELFF. The CDR3 DNA is TGTGCCAGCAGTTTAAGGAGAGGGGGCTATTTCGCCGGGGAGCTGTTTTTT.

V and J are TRBV11-2 and TRBJ2-3; D may be TRBD1 (6 bases). V lost 6 bases and J 1 base, leaving 14 bases between the germline ends. Germline assignment: CDR1 SGHAT and CDR2 FQNNGV. The CDR3 runs to 15 residues. CDR3 bases: TGTGCCAGCAGGGGGGACATCTCCGGCACAGATACGCAGTATTTT. The encoded protein is CASRGDISGTDTQYF.

V is TRBV7-9 and J is TRBJ1-1; no definite D call. This CDR3 is built from 13 residues. Trimming removed 5 bases from V and 11 bases from J, with 18 bases in between. The germline V gene has CDR1 SEHNR and CDR2 FQNEAQ (reference sequence). CDR3 amino acids: CASSPNNGEAAFF. The CDR3 nucleotides read TGTGCCAGCAGCCCCAATAATGGGGAGGCGGCTTTCTTT.

As concerns this clone: An end of the junction does not agree with germline; a read error may underlie this. Other DNA sequences in this specimen translate into the identical CDR3. V gene TRBV7-7 combines with J gene TRBJ2-1; 10 bases line up with TRBD2. The CDR3 runs to 15 residues. The germline gives CDR1 SSHAT, CDR2 FNYEAQ (reference sequence). CDR3 residues: CASSLGLAGGNEQFF. CDR3 sequence (DNA): TGTGCTAGCAGCTTAGGCTTAGCGGGGGGCAATGAGCAGTTCTTC. The complete variable domain, with remaining parts taken from reference TRBV7-7 and TRBJ2-1, reads GAGVSQSPRYKVTKRGQDVTLRCDPISSHATLYWYQQALGQGPEFLTYFNYEAQPDKSGLPSDRFSAERPEGSISTLTIQRTEQRDSAMYRCASSLGLAGGNEQFFGPGTRLTVL.

The V gene is TRBV6-2 or TRBV6-3, the J gene TRBJ2-7; TRBD2 matches at 9 bases. The junction had 5 bases not matched to a gene; V was cut back by 2 bases and J by 0 bases. CDR1 MNHEY and CDR2 SVGEGT come from the germline V gene. This CDR3 comprises 16 residues. Here the CDR3 DNA reads TGTGCCAGCAGTTACCTAGCGGGGCCCAGCTCCTACGAGCAGTACTTC. Its protein product is CASSYLAGPSSYEQYF.

CDR3 sequence: CASSPNGYEQYV. The CDR3 DNA follows: TGTGCCAGCAGCCCCAACGGCTACGAGCAGTACGTC. V is TRBV7-2 and J is TRBJ2-7; the D is unclear. Trimming pared 5 bases from V and 3 bases from J, leaving 8 bases between. This CDR3 region has 12 residues. Germline-derived CDR1 and CDR2 are SGHTA and FQGNSA.

V usage is TRBV5-4 and J usage is TRBJ1-2; TRBD1 aligns across 7 bases. With 2 bases clipped from V and 4 bases from J, the junction kept 8 bases outside the gene matches. The CDR3 contains 15 residues. Germline-derived CDR1 and CDR2 are SGHNT and YYREEE (reference sequence). This chain's CDR3 is CASSFFDRAAYGYTF. CDR3 sequence (DNA): TGTGCCAGCAGCTTCTTTGACAGGGCTGCCTATGGCTACACCTTC.

The chain recombines TRBV27 with TRBJ2-2; D not resolved. The CDR3 loop spans 14 amino acids. The germline V gene has CDR1 MNHEY and CDR2 SMNVEV (reference sequence). The V end lost 3 bases, the J end lost 1 base, and 6 bases lay between the germline ends. CDR3 coding DNA: TGTGCCAGCAGTTTCCTCGGGAACACCGGGGAGCTGTTTTTT. Protein: CASSFLGNTGELFF.

This chain connects TRBV10-3 to TRBJ2-1; D is unclear. Germline CDR1 ENHRY, CDR2 SYGVKD. V lost 3 bases and J lost 5, with 8 bases in between. CDR3 length equals 13 residues. The CDR3 DNA follows: TGTGCCATCAGTGAAAATCGGGACAATGAGCAGTTCTTC. It encodes CAISENRDNEQFF.

This clone was seen just once. This rearrangement joins TRBV18 to TRBJ2-2; 8 bases align to TRBD2. The ends lost 5 bases at V and 4 bases at J; junction bases unmatched: 3. Germline loops: CDR1 KGHSH, CDR2 LQKENI. This CDR3 is 14 amino acids long. CDR3 bases: TGTGCCAGCTCAAGAGGGACTAGCACCGGGGAGCTGTTTTTT. Translating it yields CASSRGTSTGELFF.

This rearrangement joins TRBV13 to TRBJ2-3, with D maybe TRBD1 (5 bases). The germline V and J ends were trimmed by 5 bases and 2 bases, with 20 bases remaining between them. CDR1 is PRHDT and CDR2 is FYEKMQ in the germline V gene (reference sequence). This CDR3 is 17 amino acids long. DNA for the CDR3: TGTGCCAGCAGCGAAGGGGCGATTGGTTTTACCACAGATACGCAGTATTTT. Protein product: CASSEGAIGFTTDTQYF.

The CDR3 nucleotides are TGCGCCAGCAGCTTGGAAGGCAGGGGGCACGAGCAGTACGTC. Amino acid sequence: CASSLEGRGHEQYV. This rearrangement joins TRBV5-1 to TRBJ2-7; 8 bases map to TRBD1. Unmatched junction bases numbered 4, after V lost 0 bases and J lost 5 bases. The CDR3 totals 14 residues. Germline CDR1 reads SGHRS; CDR2 reads YFSETQ.

The chain carries TRBV10-3 and TRBJ1-5; TRBD1 aligns across 8 bases. The CDR3 spans 13 residues. CDR1 ENHRY and CDR2 SYGVKD come from the germline V gene. V lost 4 bases to trimming and J lost 5 bases; unmatched junction nucleotides: 1. CDR3 nucleotide sequence: TGTGCCATCAGTGCGACAGGGGATCAGCCCCAGCATTTT. This gives the protein CAISATGDQPQHF.

The V gene is TRBV6-5, the J gene TRBJ1-2; perhaps TRBD1 as D (5 bases). Germline lookup yields CDR1 MNHEY and CDR2 SVGAGI. The CDR3 spans 16 residues. With 0 bases removed from V and 0 bases from J, the gap between germline ends came to 11 bases. CDR3 nucleotide sequence: TGTGCCAGCAGTTACTCGGCGGGGGTCACTAACTATGGCTACACCTTC. Protein: CASSYSAGVTNYGYTF.

The chain combines TRBV6-2 or TRBV6-3 with TRBJ2-5; 7 positions match TRBD1. The CDR3 is made up of 16 amino acids. V was clipped by 4 bases and J by 2 bases; unmatched bases: 10. Germline V CDR1 and CDR2: MNHEY, SVGEGT. The CDR3 DNA reads TGTGCCAGCAGTTCCCCCCACCGGGACAGTCAAGAGACCCAGTACTTC. Translated: CASSSPHRDSQETQYF.

The chain combines TRBV4-3 with TRBJ2-3; D is undetermined. V gave up 0 bases and J gave up 1 base, with 11 bases separating them. CDR1 is LGHNA, CDR2 YSLEER, per germline. This CDR3 region has 16 residues. The CDR3: CASSQDFRVGTDTQYF. The CDR3 DNA is TGCGCCAGCAGCCAAGATTTCCGGGTTGGCACAGATACGCAGTATTTT.

Details on this clone: This sample also contains other DNA sequences that code for the same CDR3. CDR3 DNA sequence: TGTGCCAGCAGCCCGACCTCTAGAGAGACCCAGTACTTC. It yields the protein CASSPTSRETQYF. The chain carries TRBV3-1 (or the pseudogene TRBV3-2) and TRBJ2-5; D unresolved. Germline lookup yields CDR1 LGHDT and CDR2 YNNKEL (reference sequence). The CDR3 covers 13 residues. V was cut by 4 bases and J by 4 bases, with 10 bases left in between.

V is TRBV5-1 and J is TRBJ1-2; 10 bases agree with TRBD1. CDR3 length: 15 residues. In germline, CDR1 is SGHRS, CDR2 YFSETQ. V trimming: 4 bases; J trimming: 8 bases; junction bases outside the gene matches: 11. The DNA of the CDR3 is TGCGCCAGCAGCCGGATGGACAGGGGGGCGGGAGGCTACACCTTC. It is translated as CASSRMDRGAGGYTF.

This clone has just one count. The chain carries TRBV4-1 and TRBJ1-1; D uncertain. With 2 bases removed from V and 1 base from J, the gap between germline ends came to 11 bases. The CDR3 runs to 15 residues. Germline lookup yields CDR1 MGHRA and CDR2 YSYEKL. CDR3 sequence (DNA): TGCGCCAGCAGCCAAAGCGAGTCACCGAACACTGAAGCTTTCTTT. Amino acid sequence: CASSQSESPNTEAFF.

The V and J genes are TRBV5-6 and TRBJ2-7; TRBD2 matches 11 bases. There are 15 residues in the CDR3. V gave up 3 bases and J gave up 3 bases; unmatched junction bases: 5. Germline V CDR1 and CDR2: SGHDT, YYEEEE. The CDR3: CASSSITSGGYEQYF. Written as DNA, the CDR3 is TGTGCCAGCAGCTCTATAACTAGCGGGGGCTACGAGCAGTACTTC.

The chain has TRBV6-2 or TRBV6-3 and TRBJ1-2; D is perhaps TRBD1 (5 bases). Germline values: CDR1 MNHEY, CDR2 SVGEGT. This CDR3 has 12 amino acids. V lost 5 bases and J lost 8, with 12 bases in between. CDR3 sequence (DNA): TGTGCCAGCAGTAGGGGCGTCGAGGGCTACACCTTC. Protein sequence: CASSRGVEGYTF.

The J gene is TRBJ2-1, the V gene TRBV9, with a tentative D call TRBD2 (7 bases). CDR3 size: 15 residues. Deletions cut 4 bases from V and 2 bases from J, with 13 bases between. Per germline, CDR1 SGDLS and CDR2 YYNGEE. CDR3 protein: CASSSGGGAYNEQFF. The CDR3, as DNA: TGTGCCAGCAGCTCGGGGGGCGGCGCCTACAATGAGCAGTTCTTC.